The T cell receptor beta chain under discussion was sequenced for a study of Ad26.COV2.S vaccination and SARS-CoV-2 variants. Study-wide background: Donor was assigned to the Ad26.COV2.S arm of trial COV1001. Overall study results and limits: Vaccinees displayed broader spike-specific TCR repertoires than placebo recipients. The breadth of spike-specific CD8+ and CD4+ T cell responses after vaccination was reportedly substantial.

Sequencing was performed with immunoSEQ multiplex PCR; in TCRdb, only in-frame clones are kept and a portion is missing. The sample lists 350,000 to 450,000 clones, roughly 84% occurring once. Per germline, CDR1 LGHNT and CDR2 FRNRAP. After removal of 2 bases from V and 10 bases from J, the junction contained 8 bases not matched to a gene. This CDR3 spans 15 amino acids. This clone was counted ten times or more. Its antigen is undetermined. This sample's treatment: about 20 received Ad26.COV2.S at low or high dose, single or two shots; a few received placebo; per-sample allocation not given. Material that was analyzed had been drawn on day 63 after the first vaccine or placebo injection. Boston provided a donor who was an adult aged 18-55 years.

The TCR comes from a person between 18 and 59 years old who received the Ad26.COV2.S COVID-19 vaccine or a placebo. This sequence joins TRBV12-5 and TRBJ1-6, with 7 bases matching TRBD1. The sample in question was peripheral blood, obtained in a trial of Ad26.COV2.S vaccine versus placebo. CDR3 nucleotides: TGTGCTAGTGGTTTGTTCCAGGGGGGTGAATCACCCCTCCACTTT. Protein product: CASGLFQGGESPLHF.